These T cell receptor beta chains were read from a single sample in a study of T cell changes during pregnancy in multiple sclerosis. Profiling relied on immunoSEQ multiplex PCR, and the TCRdb table lists in-frame clones only, not all of them. The table lists more than 55,000 clones, about nine tenths of them singletons. The sample here was peripheral blood, taken after pregnancy. The receptor set was obtained from a female donor in good health, enrolled as a control in a pregnancy study. Both conserved end residues are part of each CDR3.

v_call cdr3_length cdr3_aa
TRBV4-3 15 CASSQDEILNTEAFF
TRBV5-1 14 CASSRLQGNTEAFF
TRBV6-5 16 CASSYSWTGGVSGAFF
TRBV25-1 16 CASSEAPGQLNYGYTF
TRBV5-6 13 CASSLAGSHEQYF
TRBV18 15 CASSPMEGARYEQYF
TRBV30 15 CALPQFGEVIYGYTF
TRBV19 13 CASRGGYGYEQYF
TRBV4-3 19 CASSQDYPTGGIPTDTQYF
TRBV7-9 13 CASSLEGVYGYTF
TRBV4-1 17 CASSHETSGRSYNEQFF
TRBV30 11 CAWTLAGELFF
TRBV2 14 CASIRGGFGGELFF
TRBV11-2 13 CASSSNGGEGYTF
TRBV6-1 12 CASRPPRYEQFF
TRBV7-9 13 CASSLQENYGYTF
TRBV15 15 CATSRGHDRVRELFF
TRBV4-2 17 CASSQNTPGQIHYGYTF
TRBV5-3 12 CARSTGGTEAFF
TRBV23-1 11 CASSPTDTQYF
TRBV5-1 15 CASSPRDSTSGTQYF
TRBV30 14 CAWRPLRGVDTQYF
TRBV7-2 14 CASSIGPVGATQYF
TRBV18 13 CASSPGQDYGYTF
TRBV27 14 CASSSAGTEYGYTF
TRBV4-2 15 CASSQEAGGSLIQYF
TRBV5-6 15 CASSLYPGPPGELFF
TRBV9 16 CASSPGTAASNYGYTF
TRBV4-1 17 CASSHDSGTGDSYGYTF
TRBV2 12 CASSETSYEQYF